These 6 T cell receptor beta chains came from one sample sequenced in a study of blood T cell repertoires in COVID-19. Generated by immunoSEQ multiplex PCR, the TCRdb table keeps only in-frame clones and is missing some. Here the sample spans roughly 200,000 clones, about 90% being singletons. The specimen was peripheral blood. The receptors come from a man aged 18 to 29 with active or convalescent COVID-19.

This clone appeared a few times. V and J are TRBV7-8 and TRBJ2-7; D uncertain. Germline assignment: CDR1 SGHVS and CDR2 FQNEAQ. The CDR3 covers 12 residues. Trimming removed 5 bases at V and 4 bases at J, with 9 bases between. DNA of the CDR3: TGTGCCAGCAGCCACGCCGGGTACGAGCAGTACTTC. Its translation is CASSHAGYEQYF.

This chain connects TRBV3-1 (or the pseudogene TRBV3-2) to TRBJ2-7; perhaps TRBD2 as D (6 bases). Germline V CDR1 and CDR2: LGHDT, YNNKEL (reference sequence). V gave up 4 bases and J gave up 3 bases, with 10 bases separating them. This CDR3 is built from 13 residues. CDR3 loop: CASSPSVYYEQYF. For the CDR3, the DNA is TGTGCCAGCAGCCCTAGCGTCTACTACGAGCAGTACTTC.

The sample holds a few counts of this clone. The gene calls are TRBV15 and TRBJ1-5, with D maybe TRBD1 (5 bases). This CDR3 is built from 15 residues. CDR1 and CDR2 from the germline V gene are LNHNV and YYDKDF (reference sequence). Trimming stripped 3 bases from V and 0 bases from J, with 9 bases between. CDR3 nucleotide sequence: TGTGCCACCAGCAGCTCTGACAGTAGCAATCAGCCCCAGCATTTT. Translated: CATSSSDSSNQPQHF.

This clone was observed many times. This chain uses TRBV4-3 with TRBJ2-7; D perhaps matches TRBD2 (5 bases). The germline gives CDR1 LGHNA, CDR2 YSLEER. Trimming left V 0 bases short and J 5 bases short, with 14 bases between. The CDR3 sequence is 15 residues long. In nucleotides, the CDR3 is TGCGCCAGCAGCCAAGATCTCGTCGGAGCGGACGAGCAGTACTTC. This translates into CASSQDLVGADEQYF.

The sample holds one count of this clone. The same CDR3 can be traced to other DNA sequences in this sample. The chain employs TRBV5-1 and TRBJ1-4; D unresolved. This CDR3 is 14 amino acids long. Germline assignment: CDR1 SGHRS and CDR2 YFSETQ. The V end lost 0 bases, the J end lost 4 bases, and 7 bases lay between the germline ends. CDR3 residues: CASSLGQDNEKLFF. The CDR3, as DNA: TGCGCCAGCAGCTTGGGACAAGATAATGAAAAACTGTTTTTT.

This clone was counted between two and nine times. V gene TRBV29-1 combines with J gene TRBJ1-1; D gene unclear. CDR1 SQVTM and CDR2 ANQGSEA come from the germline V gene. V was clipped by 3 bases and J by 5 bases, with 16 bases between them. The CDR3 sequence is 14 residues long. DNA of the CDR3: TGCAGCGTTGACTTATCGGGGTTTGGTACTGAAGCTTTCTTT. This sequence encodes CSVDLSGFGTEAFF.